This TCR beta chain originates from a study of T cells after somatic rescue of genetic block. The CDR3 runs to 14 residues. The V gene lost 1 base and the J gene lost 3 bases, with 9 bases spanning the gap. Germline CDR1 reads LGHNT; CDR2 reads FRNRAP. Measured with immunoSEQ multiplex PCR; TCRdb has only the in-frame clones, and not every one. Among 60,000 to 75,000 clones listed, about 90% were seen once. The source material was peripheral blood mononuclear cells (PBMCs). The receptor was isolated from a man between 35 and 55 years old. The genes are TRBV12-5 and TRBJ1-1, with unresolved D. CDR3 sequence: CASGLGGPDTEAFF. The DNA of the CDR3 is TGTGCTAGTGGTTTGGGAGGCCCTGACACTGAAGCTTTCTTT.